This T cell receptor beta chain was sequenced in a study of OX40 agonist ivuxolimab in advanced cancers. Only in-frame clones appear in the TCRdb table, and some are missing; sequencing was by immunoSEQ multiplex PCR. The sample has 45,000 to 50,000 clones, about 88% seen once. This clone was counted once. The sequenced sample was CD4+ or CD8+ T cells sorted from blood, obtained in a trial of the OX40 agonist ivuxolimab. The TCR sequence derives from an adult with an advanced solid tumor such as melanoma, head and neck, liver or kidney cancer.

In DNA form, the CDR3 reads TGTGCCAGCAGCTCTACAGGGGCTAGCACAGATACGCAGTATTTT. Protein product: CASSSTGASTDTQYF. V is TRBV5-5 and J is TRBJ2-3, with 7 bases fitting TRBD1. The V gene's germline CDR1 is SGHKS and CDR2 YYEKEE (reference sequence). Germline trimming cut 3 bases from V and 0 bases from J; bases unmatched to any gene: 4. CDR3 length: 15 residues. Using reference TRBV5-5 and TRBJ2-3 for the parts outside the CDR3, the full variable domain is DAGVTQSPTHLIKTRGQQVTLRCSPISGHKSVSWYQQVLGQGPQFIFQYYEKEERGRGNFPDRFSARQFPNYSSELNVNALLLGDSALYLCASSSTGASTDTQYFGPGTRLTVL.